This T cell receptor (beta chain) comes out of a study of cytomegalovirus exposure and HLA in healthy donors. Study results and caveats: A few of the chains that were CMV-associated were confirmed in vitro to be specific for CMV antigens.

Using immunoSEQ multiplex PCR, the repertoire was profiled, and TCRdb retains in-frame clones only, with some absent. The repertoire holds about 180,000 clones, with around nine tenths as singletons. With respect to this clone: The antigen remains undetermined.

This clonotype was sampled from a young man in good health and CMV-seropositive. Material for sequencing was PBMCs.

The DNA for the CDR3 is TGTGCCACGTCTGACTCAACCTTGGGGAGGGAGCAGTACTTC. It specifies CATSDSTLGREQYF. The rearrangement uses TRBV10-3 and TRBJ2-7, with a weak D call TRBD2 (6 bases). CDR3 length: 14 amino acids. Germline V gene sequence: CDR1 ENHRY, CDR2 SYGVKD. Trimming took 10 bases from V and 7 from J, leaving 23 bases between them.